What follows is one T cell receptor (beta chain) and its context. Its antigen is as yet unknown. The CDR3 totals 16 residues. CDR1 is KGHSH and CDR2 is LQKENI in the germline V gene. This entry comes from a study of T cells expressing NK-cell markers. Study details: Beta-chain profiling covered CD3+CD56+NKG2C+, CD3+CD56+NKG2C- and CD3+CD56-NKG2C+ sorted subsets.

General observations from the study: In a handful of donors, dominant CD3+CD56+NKG2C+ clones formed about 1.0-8% of CD8+ cells.

TCRdb derives one entry per CDR3 protein from the 5' RACE reads, leaving out DNA. Across more than 250,000 distinct CDR3 sequences, the top ten clones capture 0.39% of the sample. Sample: blood T cells: a sorted CD56 or NKG2C T cell subset, CD4+ or CD8+ T cells, or bulk PBMC T cells (not recorded which). The clonotype was recovered from a man aged 18 to 35 in good health. The V gene is TRBV18, the J gene TRBJ2-4; TCRdb lists TRBD1, though no DNA is available to test this call. This chain's CDR3 is CASSRDQGAGKNIQYF. The whole variable domain, remainder taken from reference TRBV18 and TRBJ2-4, is NAGVMQNPRHLVRRRGQEARLRCSPMKGHSHVYWYRQLPEEGLKFMVYLQKENIIDESGMPKERFSAEFPKEGPSILRIQQVVRGDSAAYFCASSRDQGAGKNIQYFGAGTRLSVL.